This T cell receptor beta chain was retrieved from a study of response to subunit inactivated influenza vaccine. Overall study findings and caveats: Seasonal influenza vaccination, on each occasion, was suggested by the authors to recruit few new T cells.

Trimming took off 7 bases at V and 8 bases at J, with 17 bases between the two ends. The CDR3 spans 13 residues. This clonotype was seen many times. Its antigen is unidentified. A single record per CDR3 protein comes from TCRdb applying MiXCR to the RT-PCR reads. The table records about 520,000 distinct CDR3 sequences, roughly 9.7% of them present only once. The V and J genes are TRBV12-3 or TRBV12-4 and TRBJ1-1, with D possibly matching TRBD1 (6 bases). The sequence was collected from a man aged 45-65 years who received an inactivated influenza vaccine. The sequences come from PBMCs from blood, collected around seven weeks after vaccination. The CDR3: CASKGDTVLEAFF. CDR3 nucleotides: TGTGCCAGCAAGGGGGACACGGTTCTGGAAGCTTTCTTT.